The rows below give T cell receptor beta chains drawn from one sample of a study of blood T cell repertoires in COVID-19. Profiling relied on immunoSEQ multiplex PCR, and the TCRdb table lists in-frame clones only, not all of them. Seen here are 31,000 or so clones, 85% to 90% observed once, and the top ten hold approximately 7%. The sequenced sample was peripheral blood. These receptors all come from a human donor in a cohort sampled during active COVID-19. Both conserved end residues are part of each CDR3. The D gene is left open where the match is weak. The size of a clone is reported for some rows only, either as once, few or many, or as a class for expanded clones.

D gene | J gene | clone size | V gene | CDR3 protein | CDR3 DNA
TRBD2 | TRBJ2-1 | NA | TRBV5-1 | CASSWTSVYNEQFF | TGCGCCAGCAGCTGGACTAGTGTTTACAATGAGCAGTTCTTC
NA | TRBJ1-1 | NA | TRBV7-3 | CASSFNRNTEAFF | TGTGCCAGCAGCTTTAACAGGAACACTGAAGCTTTCTTT
TRBD1 | TRBJ2-3 | NA | TRBV12-3/TRBV12-4 | CASSLTGGDTQYF | TGTGCCAGCAGTTTGACAGGGGGAGATACGCAGTATTTT
NA | TRBJ2-6 | once | TRBV18 | CASSPSPSGANVLTF | TGTGCCAGCTCACCCTCTCCCTCTGGGGCCAACGTCCTGACTTTC
NA | TRBJ2-3 | NA | TRBV7-9 | CASNYQRPTDTQYF | TGTGCCAGCAATTATCAGCGGCCCACAGATACGCAGTATTTT
NA | TRBJ2-7 | NA | TRBV6-5 | CASSQTPGLAYEQYF | TGTGCCAGCAGTCAAACACCGGGACTGGCCTACGAGCAGTACTTC
NA | TRBJ1-1 | NA | TRBV7-8 | CASSLRWETEAFF | TGTGCCAGCAGCTTACGTTGGGAGACTGAAGCTTTCTTT
TRBD1 | TRBJ2-5 | NA | TRBV9 | CASSAPGTEKETQYF | TGTGCCAGCAGCGCCCCCGGGACAGAAAAAGAGACCCAGTACTTC
NA | TRBJ2-1 | once | TRBV21-1 | CASSKLYVGSQLAGGWNEQFF | TGTGCCAGCAGCAAACTCTATGTAGGCTCGCAACTAGCGGGAGGGTGGAATGAGCAGTTCTTC
NA | TRBJ2-1 | few | TRBV7-6 | CASESYNEQFF | TGTGCCAGCGAGAGTTACAATGAGCAGTTCTTC
TRBD1 | TRBJ1-5 | NA | TRBV7-9 | CASSPTGAINQPQHF | TGTGCCAGCAGCCCGACAGGGGCTATCAATCAGCCCCAGCATTTT
TRBD1 | TRBJ1-5 | NA | TRBV30 | CAWSLGTGGSNQPQHF | TGTGCCTGGAGTCTGGGGACAGGGGGAAGCAATCAGCCCCAGCATTTT
NA | TRBJ2-3 | NA | TRBV5-6 | CASSLELGGTDTQYF | TGTGCCAGCAGCTTGGAGCTAGGAGGGACAGATACGCAGTATTTT
TRBD1 | TRBJ2-2 | NA | TRBV19 | CASRAGTENTGELFF | TGTGCCAGTAGAGCCGGGACAGAGAACACCGGGGAGCTGTTTTTT
NA | TRBJ2-1 | NA | TRBV27 | CASSFPTRGSSYNEQFF | TGTGCCAGCAGTTTCCCGACTAGAGGGAGCTCCTACAATGAGCAGTTCTTC
TRBD1 | TRBJ2-1 | NA | TRBV25-1 | CASSDSDRAINEQFF | TGTGCCAGCAGTGACTCCGACAGGGCGATTAATGAGCAGTTCTTC
NA | TRBJ2-7 | NA | TRBV13 | CASSLTRRAYEQYF | TGTGCCAGCAGCTTGACTAGGAGGGCATACGAGCAGTACTTC
TRBD2 | TRBJ2-7 | few | TRBV12-3/TRBV12-4 | CASSQREAYEQYF | TGTGCCAGCAGCCAGCGGGAGGCTTACGAGCAGTACTTC
NA | TRBJ2-1 | NA | TRBV2 | CASSENAGSYNEQFF | TGTGCCAGCAGTGAAAATGCAGGCTCCTACAATGAGCAGTTCTTC
NA | TRBJ2-2 | NA | TRBV19 | CASSSFGGSYTGELFF | TGTGCCAGTAGTTCCTTTGGGGGGAGCTATACCGGGGAGCTGTTTTTT
TRBD1 | TRBJ2-1 | NA | TRBV28 | CASSFLDGQGYNEQFF | TGTGCCAGCAGTTTTCTAGACGGACAGGGCTACAATGAGCAGTTCTTC
NA | TRBJ1-1 | NA | TRBV7-2 | CASSPPGVGNTEAFF | TGTGCCAGCAGCCCTCCGGGGGTAGGAAACACTGAAGCTTTCTTT
NA | TRBJ2-3 | NA | TRBV5-1 | CASSLEQGTDTQYF | TGCGCCAGCAGCTTAGAACAGGGTACAGATACGCAGTATTTT
TRBD2 | TRBJ2-3 | few | TRBV5-1 | CASSLAGSGGPDTQYF | TGCGCCAGCAGCTTGGCCGGTAGCGGGGGGCCAGATACGCAGTATTTT
NA | TRBJ2-3 | NA | TRBV7-6 | CASSWRVTTKSASTDTQYF | TGTGCCAGCAGCTGGCGTGTGACTACGAAAAGTGCTAGCACAGATACGCAGTATTTT
TRBD1 | TRBJ1-2 | once | TRBV6-5 | CASSLTGGGYGYTF | TGTGCCAGCAGTTTGACAGGGGGCGGATATGGCTACACCTTC
NA | TRBJ2-1 | NA | TRBV28 | CASSYEYTSYNEQFF | TGTGCCAGCAGTTACGAATATACTTCTTACAATGAGCAGTTCTTC
NA | TRBJ1-5 | few | TRBV4-1 | CASSQGQSSNQPQHF | TGCGCCAGCAGCCAAGGACAGTCTAGCAATCAGCCCCAGCATTTT
TRBD2 | TRBJ2-7 | NA | TRBV6-1 | CASRSILAGGEQYF | TGTGCCAGCAGATCGATTCTAGCGGGAGGAGAGCAGTACTTC
TRBD2 | TRBJ2-5 | NA | TRBV18 | CASSPPTSGGPPETQYF | TGTGCCAGCTCACCCCCGACTAGCGGGGGCCCCCCGGAGACCCAGTACTTC
NA | TRBJ2-1 | NA | TRBV5-1 | CASSGVSGANEQFF | TGCGCCAGCAGCGGGGTGTCAGGGGCTAATGAGCAGTTCTTC
NA | TRBJ1-1 | few | TRBV21-1 | CASSPNTGRDTEAFF | TGTGCCAGCAGTCCAAACACGGGAAGGGACACTGAAGCTTTCTTT
NA | TRBJ1-6 | few | TRBV27 | CASSFLQDNSPLHF | TGTGCCAGCAGTTTCTTACAGGATAATTCACCCCTCCACTTT
TRBD1 | TRBJ1-2 | few | TRBV6-1 | CASSEARGQGYGYTF | TGTGCCAGCAGTGAAGCGAGGGGACAGGGGTATGGCTACACCTTC
NA | TRBJ2-7 | NA | TRBV19 | CASRRDIEKNEQYF | TGTGCCAGTAGAAGGGACATAGAGAAGAACGAGCAGTACTTC
NA | TRBJ1-4 | NA | TRBV7-8 | CATTRSINEKLFF | TGTGCCACAACCAGGTCAATTAATGAAAAACTGTTTTTT
NA | TRBJ2-2 | few | TRBV19 | CASSSGTPGAGELFF | TGTGCCAGTAGTTCCGGGACGCCGGGGGCCGGGGAGCTGTTTTTT
NA | TRBJ2-1 | NA | TRBV6-1 | CASSEGLMTYNEQFF | TGTGCCAGCAGTGAAGGGCTCATGACCTACAATGAGCAGTTCTTC
NA | TRBJ1-5 | NA | TRBV28 | CASSWGVYQPQHF | TGTGCCAGCAGTTGGGGGGTTTATCAGCCCCAGCATTTT
TRBD2 | TRBJ2-7 | NA | TRBV11-2 | CASSFRTSGSYEQYF | TGTGCCAGCAGCTTCAGGACTAGCGGCAGCTACGAGCAGTACTTC
NA | TRBJ2-7 | few | TRBV7-9 | CASSFQGYYEQYF | TGTGCCAGCAGCTTTCAGGGTTACTACGAGCAGTACTTC
TRBD2 | TRBJ2-7 | NA | TRBV6-5 | CASSYGTSGGRNEQYF | TGTGCCAGCAGTTACGGGACTAGCGGGGGGCGTAACGAGCAGTACTTC
TRBD1 | TRBJ2-1 | NA | TRBV29-1 | CSVVWDSSYNEQFF | TGCAGCGTTGTGTGGGACAGCTCCTACAATGAGCAGTTCTTC
TRBD1 | TRBJ1-2 | NA | TRBV7-6 | CASSLGDSYGYTF | TGTGCCAGCAGCTTAGGGGACAGCTATGGCTACACCTTC
TRBD2 | TRBJ2-2 | NA | TRBV7-3 | CASSLLAGTGELFF | TGTGCCAGCAGCTTACTAGCGGGAACCGGGGAGCTGTTTTTT
TRBD1 | TRBJ2-3 | NA | TRBV4-1 | CASTRQGTYTDTQYF | TGCGCCAGCACCCGACAGGGAACCTACACAGATACGCAGTATTTT
NA | TRBJ1-6 | once | TRBV9 | CASSGPQGSPLHF | TGTGCCAGCAGCGGACCTCAGGGTTCACCCCTCCACTTT
NA | TRBJ2-3 | NA | TRBV12-2 | CASRSLTSGSCTDTQYF | TGTGCAAGTCGCTCTCTTACTAGCGGGAGTTGTACAGATACGCAGTATTTT
NA | TRBJ2-7 | NA | TRBV4-1 | CASSPGQGSSYEQYF | TGCGCCAGCAGCCCAGGGCAGGGGAGCTCCTACGAGCAGTACTTC
NA | TRBJ1-4 | NA | TRBV10-2 | CASSDSPNEKLFF | TGCGCCAGCAGTGACAGTCCTAATGAAAAACTGTTTTTT
NA | TRBJ1-1 | NA | TRBV19 | CASSIPGNTEAFF | TGTGCCAGTAGTATCCCCGGGAACACTGAAGCTTTCTTT
NA | TRBJ1-1 | NA | TRBV27 | CASSLSMGGWTEAFF | TGTGCCAGCAGTTTATCGATGGGGGGTTGGACTGAAGCTTTCTTT
TRBD1 | TRBJ1-2 | NA | TRBV7-8 | CASSGQGIRYGYTF | TGTGCCAGCAGCGGACAGGGGATCCGGTATGGCTACACCTTC
NA | TRBJ1-1 | once | TRBV6-5 | CASRQNTEAFF | TGTGCCAGCAGACAGAACACTGAAGCTTTCTTT
TRBD1 | TRBJ1-5 | NA | TRBV11-3 | CASSLVGGQIVNQPQHF | TGTGCCAGCAGCTTAGTCGGGGGACAGATTGTCAATCAGCCCCAGCATTTT
TRBD1 | TRBJ1-2 | NA | TRBV27 | CASSTSGTATYGYTF | TGTGCCAGCAGTACTTCCGGGACAGCCACTTATGGCTACACCTTC
TRBD1 | TRBJ1-2 | NA | TRBV29-1 | CSVGTGGNDGYTF | TGCAGCGTCGGAACAGGGGGCAATGATGGCTACACCTTC